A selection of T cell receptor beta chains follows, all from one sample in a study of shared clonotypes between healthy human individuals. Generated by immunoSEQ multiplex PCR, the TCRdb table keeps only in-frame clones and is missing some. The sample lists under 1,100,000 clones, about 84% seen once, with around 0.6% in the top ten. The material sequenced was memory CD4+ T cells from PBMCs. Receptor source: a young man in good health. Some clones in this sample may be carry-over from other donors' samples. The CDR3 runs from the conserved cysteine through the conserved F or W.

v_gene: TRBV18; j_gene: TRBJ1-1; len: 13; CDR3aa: CASLGQGNTEAFF
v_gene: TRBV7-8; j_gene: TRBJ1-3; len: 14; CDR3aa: CASSLAGRGNTIYF
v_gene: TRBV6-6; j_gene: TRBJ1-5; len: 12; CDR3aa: CASSESDQPQHF
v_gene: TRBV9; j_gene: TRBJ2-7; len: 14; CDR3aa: CASSVDLAPYEQYF
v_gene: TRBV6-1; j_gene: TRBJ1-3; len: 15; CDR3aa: CASSVELGEGNTIYF
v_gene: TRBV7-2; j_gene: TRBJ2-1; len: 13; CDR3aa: CASSLLRAGEQFF
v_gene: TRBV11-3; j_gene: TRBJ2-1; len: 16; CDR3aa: CASSLDAGQGVNEQFF
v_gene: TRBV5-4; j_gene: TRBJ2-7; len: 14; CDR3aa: CASSPSDRAGEQYF
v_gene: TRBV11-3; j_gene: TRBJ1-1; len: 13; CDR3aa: CASSRDRDTEAFF
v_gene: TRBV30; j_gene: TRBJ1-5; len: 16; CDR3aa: CAWSVPGLHSNQPQHF
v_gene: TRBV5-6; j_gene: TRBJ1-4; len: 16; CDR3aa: CASSSRRDLSNEKLFF
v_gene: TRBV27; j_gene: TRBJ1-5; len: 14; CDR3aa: CASSFGGNRQPQHF
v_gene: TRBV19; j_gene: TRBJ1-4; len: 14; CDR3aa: CASSPQGTNEKLFF
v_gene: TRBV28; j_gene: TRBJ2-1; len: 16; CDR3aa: CASIPGGLAQYNEQFF
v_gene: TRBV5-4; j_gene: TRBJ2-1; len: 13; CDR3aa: CASSLSTINEQFF
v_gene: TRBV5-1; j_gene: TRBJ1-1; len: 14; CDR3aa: CASSLDLTNTEAFF
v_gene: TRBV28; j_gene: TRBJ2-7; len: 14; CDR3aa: CASSRTSGRNEQYF
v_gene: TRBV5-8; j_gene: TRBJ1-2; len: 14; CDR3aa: CASNEDIANYGYTF
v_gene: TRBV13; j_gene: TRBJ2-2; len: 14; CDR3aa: CASSLVAHTGELFF
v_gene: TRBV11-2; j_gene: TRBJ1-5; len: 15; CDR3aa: CASSSQGASNQPQHF
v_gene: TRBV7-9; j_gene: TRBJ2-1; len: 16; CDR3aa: CASSFRGTSYLYEQFF
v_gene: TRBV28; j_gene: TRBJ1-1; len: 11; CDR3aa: CASDLGTEAFF
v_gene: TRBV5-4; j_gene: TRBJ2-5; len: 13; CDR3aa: CASSLPVQETQYF
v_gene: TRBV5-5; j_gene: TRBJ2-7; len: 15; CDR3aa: CASSNRDTSSYEQYF
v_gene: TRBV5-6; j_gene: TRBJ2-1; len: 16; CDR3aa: CASTFSGTSSNNEQFF
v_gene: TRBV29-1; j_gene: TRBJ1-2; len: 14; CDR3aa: CSVEDRPRDYGYTF
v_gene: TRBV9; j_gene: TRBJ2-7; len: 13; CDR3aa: CASSVGFNYEQYF
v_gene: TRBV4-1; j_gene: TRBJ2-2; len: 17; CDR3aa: CASSQDRASGDTGELFF
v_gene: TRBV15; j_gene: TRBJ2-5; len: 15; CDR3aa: CATSNRASGEATQYF
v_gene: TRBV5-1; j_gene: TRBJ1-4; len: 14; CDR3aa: CASSLGQQNEKLFF
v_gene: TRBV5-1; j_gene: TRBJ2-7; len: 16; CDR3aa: CASSPDSGLAGSEQYF
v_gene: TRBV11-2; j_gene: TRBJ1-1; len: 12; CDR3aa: CASSPQGLWAFF
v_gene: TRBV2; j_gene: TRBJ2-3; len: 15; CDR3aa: CASSGLAGGTDTQYF
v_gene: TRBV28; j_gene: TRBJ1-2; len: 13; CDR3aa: CASRNRPMDGYTF
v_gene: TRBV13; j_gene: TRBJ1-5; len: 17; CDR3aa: CASSLPNRGKGRQPQHF
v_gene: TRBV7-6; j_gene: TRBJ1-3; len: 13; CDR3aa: CASSLRSGNTIYF
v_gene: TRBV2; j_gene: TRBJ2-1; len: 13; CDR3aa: CASSSESRTSPFF
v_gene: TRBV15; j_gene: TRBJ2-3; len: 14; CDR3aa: CATRKELHTDTQYF
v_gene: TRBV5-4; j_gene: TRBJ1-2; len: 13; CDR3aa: CASSTDGNYGYTF
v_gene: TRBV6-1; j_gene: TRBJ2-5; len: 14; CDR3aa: CASSKTAREGTQYF
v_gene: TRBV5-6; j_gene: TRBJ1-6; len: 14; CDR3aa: CASSGQGGNSPLHF
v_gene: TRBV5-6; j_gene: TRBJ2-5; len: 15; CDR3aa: CASSTALLGVKTQYF
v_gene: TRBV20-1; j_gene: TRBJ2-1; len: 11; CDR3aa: CSAYRQGRQFF
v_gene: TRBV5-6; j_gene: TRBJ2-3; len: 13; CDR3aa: CASSLSGGDTQYF
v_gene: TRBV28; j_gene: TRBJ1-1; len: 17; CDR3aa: CASSAGRKQVTNTEAFF
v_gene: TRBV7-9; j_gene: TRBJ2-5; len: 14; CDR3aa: CASSLTAGGETQYF
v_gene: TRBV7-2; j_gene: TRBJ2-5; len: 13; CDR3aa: CASSARRVETQYF